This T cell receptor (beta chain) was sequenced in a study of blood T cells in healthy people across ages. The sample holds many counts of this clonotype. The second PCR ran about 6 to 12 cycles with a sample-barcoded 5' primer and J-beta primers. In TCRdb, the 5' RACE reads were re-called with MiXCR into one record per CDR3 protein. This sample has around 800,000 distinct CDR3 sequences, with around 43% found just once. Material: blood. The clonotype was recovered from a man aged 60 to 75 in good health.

The CDR3 protein is CASSQDQWTGGSPTDTQYF. The CDR3 nucleotides read TGCGCCAGCAGCCAAGATCAGTGGACAGGGGGTTCCCCTACAGATACGCAGTATTTT. The V and J genes are TRBV4-1 and TRBJ2-3, with TRBD1 identical over 10 bases. The CDR3 spans 19 residues. Germline-derived CDR1 and CDR2 are MGHRA and YSYEKL. J gave up 3 bases and V 0 bases, and 12 bases lay outside the gene matches.